This TCR beta chain emerged from a study of blood T cells in healthy people across ages. CDR1 is LNHDA and CDR2 is SQIVND in the germline V gene (reference sequence). The CDR3 contains 13 residues. Trimming removed 6 bases at V and 6 bases at J, with 12 bases between. Study conclusions and caveats: Observed TCR beta diversity showed a strong correlation with the percentage of naive T cells as measured by flow cytometry.

Then a second PCR, running roughly 6 to 12 cycles, was carried out with a sample-barcoded 5' primer and a J-beta primer mix. One entry per CDR3 protein results from TCRdb running MiXCR on the 5' RACE reads. The data hold roughly 1.7 million distinct CDR3 sequences, with roughly 32% observed a single time. This clonotype was found once. No antigen is known for it. This receptor was taken from a woman in her 30s in good health. The chain carries TRBV19 and TRBJ1-5; the D is unclear. Sequenced sample: blood. The CDR3 DNA reads TGTGCCAGTAGAATGGGGATGGGTCAGCCCCAGCATTTT. It translates to CASRMGMGQPQHF.